This T cell receptor (beta chain) was recovered during a study of OX40 agonist ivuxolimab in advanced cancers. About the research overall: The eligibility criteria allowed prior anti-PD-1, anti-PD-L1 or anti-CTLA-4 therapy, and 40% had some.

Trimming took 6 bases from V and 5 from J; bases not matched to a gene: 8. The CDR3 has 14 amino acids. Germline V lookup: CDR1 LNHDA, CDR2 SQIVND (reference sequence). The protocol was immunoSEQ multiplex PCR, while the TCRdb copy is restricted to in-frame clones and leaves out a portion. Here the sample spans tens of thousands of clones, about 87% being singletons. Autoimmune disease history or systemic immunosuppression disqualified patients. The TCR originated in an adult with an advanced solid tumor such as melanoma, head and neck, liver or kidney cancer. The chain is built from TRBV19 and TRBJ2-3; 7 positions agree with TRBD1. The sample consisted of CD4+ or CD8+ T cells sorted from blood, taken in a trial of the OX40 agonist ivuxolimab. CDR3 sequence (DNA): TGTGCCAGTAGCCGACAGGGCGTAGAAGATACGCAGTATTTT. The encoded protein is CASSRQGVEDTQYF. The full variable domain, in which reference TRBV19 and TRBJ2-3 provide the parts outside the CDR3, is DGGITQSPKYLFRKEGQNVTLSCEQNLNHDAMYWYRQDPGQGLRLIYYSQIVNDFQKGDIAEGYSVSREKKESFPLTVTSAQKNPTAFYLCASSRQGVEDTQYFGPGTRLTVL.